This T cell receptor (beta chain) came from a study of OX40 agonist ivuxolimab in advanced cancers. Overall study: Two cutaneous melanoma patients and one hepatocellular carcinoma patient, three in all, had partial responses.

Study conclusions and caveats: At 0.1 to 3.0 mg/kg, CD4+ and CD8+ blood T cells expanded clonally by week 6.

Peripheral blood came from all dose cohorts at three timepoints. Method: immunoSEQ multiplex PCR; TCRdb's copy keeps in-frame clones and lacks some. The sample holds around 80,000 clones, 94% seen once. The V gene's germline CDR1 is MGHRA and CDR2 YSYEKL. V was shortened by 1 base and J by 10 bases, with 17 bases between the two germline ends. The CDR3 is made up of 16 amino acids. This clone was detected only once. Antigen unknown. The sequence was obtained from an adult with an advanced solid tumor such as melanoma, head and neck, liver or kidney cancer. The chain has TRBV4-1 and TRBJ1-6, with D maybe TRBD1 (5 bases). The sequenced sample was CD4+ or CD8+ T cells sorted from blood, obtained in a trial of the OX40 agonist ivuxolimab. CDR3 loop: CASSQGGAGSFSPLHF. The CDR3 nucleotides read TGCGCCAGCAGCCAAGGGGGCGCGGGTAGTTTCTCACCCCTCCACTTT.